The T cell receptor beta chain under discussion was sequenced for a study of T cells in Graves' hyperthyroidism and ophthalmopathy. This CDR3 contains 13 residues. Germline values: CDR1 MNHNS, CDR2 SASEGT. V gave up 3 bases and J gave up 1 base, with 6 bases separating them. TCR beta CDR3 regions were amplified from RNA transcripts. An initial round of RT-PCR targeting the TCR CDR3 relied on the HTBI primer set. TCRdb reprocessed the multiplex PCR reads via MiXCR and lists one record per CDR3 protein. The table lists approximately 300,000 distinct CDR3 sequences, 15% to 20% of them singletons. This clonotype was seen at least ten times.

The rearrangement links TRBV6-1 to TRBJ1-1; D uncertain. Sequencing was performed on blood. The clonotype was recovered from a woman between 55 and 75 years old with Graves' ophthalmopathy. The CDR3 spells CASSDRGNTEAFF. As DNA, the CDR3 is TGTGCCAGCAGTGATCGGGGGAACACTGAAGCTTTCTTT.